This T cell receptor beta chain is from a study of T cell responses to AZD1222 COVID-19 vaccine. Remarks on this clone: Antigen specificity is unknown.

The CDR3 extends over 13 amino acids. V was shortened by 2 bases and J by 3 bases, with 10 bases between the two germline ends. The germline V gene encodes CDR1 GTSNPN and CDR2 SVGIG (reference sequence). Measured with immunoSEQ multiplex PCR; TCRdb has only the in-frame clones, and not every one. The data hold about 94,000 clones, with more than 70% observed a single time. Study outcomes and limitations: Donors were mostly white British, more females; clonal diversity possibly underestimated.

The chain recombines TRBV30 with TRBJ1-1; D ambiguous. Sequences were derived from peripheral blood, sampled on day 0 of AZD1222 vaccination. The TCR originated in an adult in good health. The CDR3 region is CAWSTTAHTEAFF. Written as DNA, the CDR3 is TGTGCCTGGAGTACGACCGCACACACTGAAGCTTTCTTT.